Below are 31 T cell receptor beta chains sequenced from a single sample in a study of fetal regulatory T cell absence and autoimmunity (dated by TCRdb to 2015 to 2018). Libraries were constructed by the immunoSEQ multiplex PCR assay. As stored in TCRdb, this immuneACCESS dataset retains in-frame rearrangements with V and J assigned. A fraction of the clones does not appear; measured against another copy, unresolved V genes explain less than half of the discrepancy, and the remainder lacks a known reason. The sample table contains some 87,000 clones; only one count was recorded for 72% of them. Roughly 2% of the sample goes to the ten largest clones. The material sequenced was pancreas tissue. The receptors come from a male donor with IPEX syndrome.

The CDR3 loop reads CASSDTDTQYF. The DNA for the CDR3 is TGCGCCAGCAGTGACACAGATACGCAGTATTTT. The genes are TRBV10-1 and TRBJ2-3, with D unclear. The ends were cut back, 3 bases at V and 2 bases at J, with 0 bases in the middle. This CDR3 has 11 amino acids. Germline V lookup: CDR1 WNHNN, CDR2 SYGVQD (reference sequence).

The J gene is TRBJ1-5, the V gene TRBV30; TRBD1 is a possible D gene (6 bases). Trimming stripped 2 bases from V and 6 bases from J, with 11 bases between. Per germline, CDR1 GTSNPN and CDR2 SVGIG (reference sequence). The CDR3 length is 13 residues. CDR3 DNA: TGTGCCTGGAGTTTTGGGGGCGTTCAGCCCCAGCATTTT. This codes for CAWSFGGVQPQHF.

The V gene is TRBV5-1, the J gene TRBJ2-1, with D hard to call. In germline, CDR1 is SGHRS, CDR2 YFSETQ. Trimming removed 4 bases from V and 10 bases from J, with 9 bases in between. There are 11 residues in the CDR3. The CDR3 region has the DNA TGCGCCAGCAGCCACCTTTTCGAGCAGTTCTTC. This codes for CASSHLFEQFF.

This chain's CDR3 is CASSPRADTQYF. For the CDR3, the DNA is TGTGCCAGCAGCCCGAGGGCAGATACGCAGTATTTT. The gene calls are TRBV14 and TRBJ2-3, with TRBD2 as a possible D gene (5 bases). V lost 4 bases and J lost 4, with 6 bases in between. Germline CDR1 is SGHDN and CDR2 is FVKESK. The CDR3 runs to 12 residues. The full variable domain, in which reference TRBV14 and TRBJ2-3 provide the parts outside the CDR3, is EAGVTQFPSHSVIEKGQTVTLRCDPISGHDNLYWYRRVMGKEIKFLLHFVKESKQDESGMPNNRFLAERTGGTYSTLKVQPAELEDSGVYFCASSPRADTQYFGPGTRLTVL.

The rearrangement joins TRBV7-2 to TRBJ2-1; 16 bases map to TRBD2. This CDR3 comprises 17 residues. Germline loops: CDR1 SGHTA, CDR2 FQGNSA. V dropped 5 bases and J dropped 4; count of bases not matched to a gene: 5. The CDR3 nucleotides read TGTGCCAGCAGCCTGGGACTAGCGGGGGGGTTTTACAATGAGCAGTTCTTC. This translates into CASSLGLAGGFYNEQFF.

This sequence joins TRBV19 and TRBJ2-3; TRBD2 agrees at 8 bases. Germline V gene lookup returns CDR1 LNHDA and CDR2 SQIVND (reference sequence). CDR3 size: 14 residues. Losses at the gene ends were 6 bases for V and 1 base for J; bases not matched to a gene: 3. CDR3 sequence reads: CASRERGRTDTQYF. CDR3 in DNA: TGTGCCAGTAGGGAGCGGGGGCGCACAGATACGCAGTATTTT.

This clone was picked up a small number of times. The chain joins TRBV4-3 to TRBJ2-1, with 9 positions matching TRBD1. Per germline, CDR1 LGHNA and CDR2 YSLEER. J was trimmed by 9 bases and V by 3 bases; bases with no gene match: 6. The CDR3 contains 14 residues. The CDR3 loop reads CASSHPGQGSEQFF. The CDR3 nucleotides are TGCGCCAGCAGCCACCCGGGACAGGGAAGTGAGCAGTTCTTC.

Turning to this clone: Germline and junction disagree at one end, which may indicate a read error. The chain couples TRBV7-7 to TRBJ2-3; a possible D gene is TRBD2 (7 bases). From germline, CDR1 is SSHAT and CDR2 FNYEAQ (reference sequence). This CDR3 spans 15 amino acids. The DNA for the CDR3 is TGTGCTAGCAGCTTAGCTCCGGGGGGCGCAGATACGCAGTATTTT. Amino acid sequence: CASSLAPGGADTQYF.

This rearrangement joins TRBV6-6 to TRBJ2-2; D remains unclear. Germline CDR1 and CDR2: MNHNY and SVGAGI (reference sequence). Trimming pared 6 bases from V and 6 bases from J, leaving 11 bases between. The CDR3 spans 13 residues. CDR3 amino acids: CASSNGPAGELFF. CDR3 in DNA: TGTGCCAGCAGCAACGGACCGGCCGGGGAGCTGTTTTTT.

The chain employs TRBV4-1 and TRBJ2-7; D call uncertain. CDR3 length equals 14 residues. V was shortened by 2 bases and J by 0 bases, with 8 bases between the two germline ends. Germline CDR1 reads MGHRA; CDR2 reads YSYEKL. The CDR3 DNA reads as TGCGCCAGCAGCCAACCCAGGAGCTCCTACGAGCAGTACTTC. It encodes CASSQPRSSYEQYF.

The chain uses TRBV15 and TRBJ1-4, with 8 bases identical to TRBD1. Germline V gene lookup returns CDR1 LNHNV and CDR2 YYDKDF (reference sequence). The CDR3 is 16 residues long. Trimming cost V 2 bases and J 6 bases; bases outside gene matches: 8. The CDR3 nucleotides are TGTGCCACCAGCAGATCCTCCGGGACAGGCCATGAAAAACTGTTTTTT. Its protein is CATSRSSGTGHEKLFF.

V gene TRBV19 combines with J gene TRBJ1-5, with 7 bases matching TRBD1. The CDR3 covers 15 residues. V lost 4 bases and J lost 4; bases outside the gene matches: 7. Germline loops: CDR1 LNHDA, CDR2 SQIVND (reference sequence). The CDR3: CASSTSRGINQPQHF. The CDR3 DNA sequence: TGTGCCAGTAGTACGTCCAGGGGGATAAATCAGCCCCAGCATTTT. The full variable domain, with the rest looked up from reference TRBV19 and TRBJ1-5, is DGGITQSPKYLFRKEGQNVTLSCEQNLNHDAMYWYRQDPGQGLRLIYYSQIVNDFQKGDIAEGYSVSREKKESFPLTVTSAQKNPTAFYLCASSTSRGINQPQHFGDGTRLSIL.

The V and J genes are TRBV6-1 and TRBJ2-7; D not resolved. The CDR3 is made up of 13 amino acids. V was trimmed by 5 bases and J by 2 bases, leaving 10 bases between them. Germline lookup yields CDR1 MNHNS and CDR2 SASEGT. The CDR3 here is CASSLGETYEQYF. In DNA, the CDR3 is TGTGCCAGCAGTCTCGGAGAGACCTACGAGCAGTACTTC.

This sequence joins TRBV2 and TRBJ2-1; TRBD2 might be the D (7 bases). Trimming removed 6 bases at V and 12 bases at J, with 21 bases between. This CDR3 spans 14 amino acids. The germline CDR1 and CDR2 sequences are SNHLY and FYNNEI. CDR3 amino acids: CASRAGATTMMQFF. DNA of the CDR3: TGTGCCAGCAGGGCGGGGGCGACTACAATGATGCAGTTCTTC.

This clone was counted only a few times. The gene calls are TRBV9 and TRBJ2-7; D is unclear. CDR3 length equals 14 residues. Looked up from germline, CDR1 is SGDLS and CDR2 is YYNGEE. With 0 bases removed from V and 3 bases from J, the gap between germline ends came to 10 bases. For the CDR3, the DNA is TGTGCCAGCAGCGTAGATGCCCGGTTCTACGAGCAGTACTTC. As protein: CASSVDARFYEQYF.

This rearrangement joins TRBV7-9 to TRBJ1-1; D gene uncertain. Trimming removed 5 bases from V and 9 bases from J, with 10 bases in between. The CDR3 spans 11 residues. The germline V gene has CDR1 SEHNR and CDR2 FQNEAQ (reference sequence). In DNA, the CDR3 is TGTGCCAGCAGCGAGGCTACCCAAGCTTTCTTT. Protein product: CASSEATQAFF. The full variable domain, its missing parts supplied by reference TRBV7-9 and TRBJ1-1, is DTGVSQNPRHKITKRGQNVTFRCDPISEHNRLYWYRQTLGQGPEFLTYFQNEAQLEKSRLLSDRFSAERPKGSFSTLEIQRTEQGDSAMYLCASSEATQAFFGQGTRLTVV.

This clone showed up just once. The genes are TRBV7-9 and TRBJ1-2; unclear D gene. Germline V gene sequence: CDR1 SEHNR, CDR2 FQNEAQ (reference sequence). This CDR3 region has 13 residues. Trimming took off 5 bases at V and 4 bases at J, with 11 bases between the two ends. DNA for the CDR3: TGTGCCAGCAGCCCCCGGGCAGCCTATGGCTACACCTTC. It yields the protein CASSPRAAYGYTF.

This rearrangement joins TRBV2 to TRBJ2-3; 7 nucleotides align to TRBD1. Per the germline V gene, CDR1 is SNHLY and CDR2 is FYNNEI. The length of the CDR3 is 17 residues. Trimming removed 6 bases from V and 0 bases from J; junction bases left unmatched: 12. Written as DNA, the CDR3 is TGTGCCAGCAGGCCCCGGACAGGCCTCGGGAGCACAGATACGCAGTATTTT. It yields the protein CASRPRTGLGSTDTQYF.

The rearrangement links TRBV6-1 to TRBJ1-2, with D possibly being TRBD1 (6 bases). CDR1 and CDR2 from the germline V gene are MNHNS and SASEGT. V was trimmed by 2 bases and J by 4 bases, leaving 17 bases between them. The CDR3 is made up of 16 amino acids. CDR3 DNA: TGTGCCAGCAGTGAACCCCTCGGCAGGGGCTTCTATGGCTACACCTTC. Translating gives CASSEPLGRGFYGYTF.

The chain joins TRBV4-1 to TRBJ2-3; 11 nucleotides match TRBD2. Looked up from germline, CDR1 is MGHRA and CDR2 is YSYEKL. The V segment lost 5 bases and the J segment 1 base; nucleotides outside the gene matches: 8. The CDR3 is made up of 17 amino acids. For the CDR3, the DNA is TGCGCCAGCAGCAAAGCCCTACTAGCGGGAGGCACAGATACGCAGTATTTT. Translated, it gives CASSKALLAGGTDTQYF.

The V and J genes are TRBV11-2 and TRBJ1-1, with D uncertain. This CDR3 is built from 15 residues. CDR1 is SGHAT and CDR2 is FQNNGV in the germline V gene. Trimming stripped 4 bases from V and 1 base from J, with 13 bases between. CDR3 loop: CASSSWEVGNTEAFF. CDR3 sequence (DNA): TGTGCCAGCAGCTCCTGGGAGGTGGGGAACACTGAAGCTTTCTTT.

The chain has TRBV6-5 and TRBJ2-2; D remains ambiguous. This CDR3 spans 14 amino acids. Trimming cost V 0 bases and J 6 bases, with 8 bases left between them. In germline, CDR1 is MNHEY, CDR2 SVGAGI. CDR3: CASSYSMSPGELFF. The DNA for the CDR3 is TGTGCCAGCAGTTACTCGATGAGTCCCGGGGAGCTGTTTTTT.

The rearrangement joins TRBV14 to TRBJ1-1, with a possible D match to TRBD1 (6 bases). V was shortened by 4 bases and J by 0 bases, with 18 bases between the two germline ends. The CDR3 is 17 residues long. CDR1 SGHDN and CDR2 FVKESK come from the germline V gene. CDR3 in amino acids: CASSPRTVEYMNTEAFF. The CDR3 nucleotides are TGTGCCAGCAGCCCTAGGACAGTGGAGTACATGAACACTGAAGCTTTCTTT.

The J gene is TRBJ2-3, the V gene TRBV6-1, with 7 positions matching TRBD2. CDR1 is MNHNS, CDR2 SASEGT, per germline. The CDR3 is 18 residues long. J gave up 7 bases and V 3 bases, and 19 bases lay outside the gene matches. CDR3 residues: CASSDTPPSGIPYNTQYF. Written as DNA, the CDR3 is TGTGCCAGCAGTGACACCCCCCCAAGCGGGATTCCGTATAATACGCAGTATTTT.

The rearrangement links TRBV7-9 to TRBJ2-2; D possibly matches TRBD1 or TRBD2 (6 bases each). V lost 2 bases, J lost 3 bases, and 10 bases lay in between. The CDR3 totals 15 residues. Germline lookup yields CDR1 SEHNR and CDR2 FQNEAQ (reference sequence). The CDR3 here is CASSLRGADTGELFF. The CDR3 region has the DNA TGTGCCAGCAGCTTAAGGGGGGCCGACACCGGGGAGCTGTTTTTT.

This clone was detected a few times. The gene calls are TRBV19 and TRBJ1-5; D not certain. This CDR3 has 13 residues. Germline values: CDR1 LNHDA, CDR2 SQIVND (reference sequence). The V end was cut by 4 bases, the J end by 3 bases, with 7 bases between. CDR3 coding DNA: TGTGCCAGTAGTACGAGGGACAATCAGCCCCAGCATTTT. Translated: CASSTRDNQPQHF.

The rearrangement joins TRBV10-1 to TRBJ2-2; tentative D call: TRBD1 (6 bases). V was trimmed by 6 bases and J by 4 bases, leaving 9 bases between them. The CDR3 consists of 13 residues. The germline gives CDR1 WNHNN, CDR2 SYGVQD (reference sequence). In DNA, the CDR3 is TGCGCCAGCAGCCCACAGGGCACCGGGGAGCTGTTTTTT. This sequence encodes CASSPQGTGELFF.

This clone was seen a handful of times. The CDR3 sequence is CASSAGQPPGDQPQHF. As DNA, the CDR3 is TGTGCCAGCAGTGCCGGTCAACCGCCCGGGGATCAGCCCCAGCATTTT. The rearrangement joins TRBV6-7 to TRBJ1-5; D is unresolved. TRBV6-7 qualifies as an ORF whose function is uncertain. V shed 5 bases and J shed 5 bases, with 19 bases lying between them. This CDR3 is built from 16 residues.

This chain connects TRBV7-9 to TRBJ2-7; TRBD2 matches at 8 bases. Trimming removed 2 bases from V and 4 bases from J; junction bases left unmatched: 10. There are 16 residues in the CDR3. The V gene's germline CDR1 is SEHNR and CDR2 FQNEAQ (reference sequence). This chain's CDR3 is CASSLYLGRASYEQYF. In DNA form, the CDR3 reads TGTGCCAGCAGCTTATATCTCGGGAGGGCGTCTTACGAGCAGTACTTC.

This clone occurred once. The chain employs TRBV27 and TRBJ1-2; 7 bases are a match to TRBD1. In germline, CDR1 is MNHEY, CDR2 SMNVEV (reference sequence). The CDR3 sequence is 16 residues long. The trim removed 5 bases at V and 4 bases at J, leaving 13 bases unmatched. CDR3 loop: CASSHRGPTPSYGYTF. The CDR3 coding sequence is TGTGCCAGCAGTCACAGGGGTCCCACCCCTTCCTATGGCTACACCTTC.

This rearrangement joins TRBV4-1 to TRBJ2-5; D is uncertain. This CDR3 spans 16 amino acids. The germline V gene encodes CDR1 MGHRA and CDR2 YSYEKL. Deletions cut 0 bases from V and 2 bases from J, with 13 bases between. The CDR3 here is CASSQDLSFGQETQYF. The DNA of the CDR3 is TGCGCCAGCAGCCAAGATTTAAGCTTCGGGCAAGAGACCCAGTACTTC.